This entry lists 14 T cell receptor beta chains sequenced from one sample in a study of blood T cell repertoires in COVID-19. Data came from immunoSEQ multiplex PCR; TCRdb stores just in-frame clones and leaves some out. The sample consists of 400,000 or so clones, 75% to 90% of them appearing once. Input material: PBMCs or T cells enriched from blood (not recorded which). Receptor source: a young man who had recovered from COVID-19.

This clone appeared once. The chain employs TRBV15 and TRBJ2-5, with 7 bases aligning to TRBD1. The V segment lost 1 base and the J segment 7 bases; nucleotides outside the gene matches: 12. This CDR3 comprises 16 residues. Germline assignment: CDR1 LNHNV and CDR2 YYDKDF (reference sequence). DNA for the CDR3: TGTGCCACCAGCAGAGGGTCAGGGGGTGGAGAGTGGACCCAGTACTTC. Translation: CATSRGSGGGEWTQYF.

The CDR3 spells CASSSGLGITYEQYF. In nucleotides, the CDR3 is TGTGCCAGCAGTTCCGGACTAGGGATCACCTACGAGCAGTACTTC. The V and J genes are TRBV27 and TRBJ2-7, with 7 bases matching TRBD2. Trimming took 4 bases from V and 2 from J; bases not matched to a gene: 8. Germline loops: CDR1 MNHEY, CDR2 SMNVEV (reference sequence). The CDR3 runs to 15 residues.

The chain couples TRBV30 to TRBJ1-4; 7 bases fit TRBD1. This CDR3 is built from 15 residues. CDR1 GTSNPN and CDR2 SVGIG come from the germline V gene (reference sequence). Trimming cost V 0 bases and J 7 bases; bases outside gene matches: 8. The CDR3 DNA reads TGTGCCTGGAGTGTATACCGACAGGGTGTTGAAAAACTGTTTTTT. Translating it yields CAWSVYRQGVEKLFF.

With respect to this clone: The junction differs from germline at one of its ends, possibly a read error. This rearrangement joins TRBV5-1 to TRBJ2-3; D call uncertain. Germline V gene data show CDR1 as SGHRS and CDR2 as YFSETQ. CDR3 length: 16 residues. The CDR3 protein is CASTLGETYLTDTQYF. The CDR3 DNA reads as TGCGCCAGCACCTTGGGCGAGACATACCTCACAGATACGCAGTATTTT.

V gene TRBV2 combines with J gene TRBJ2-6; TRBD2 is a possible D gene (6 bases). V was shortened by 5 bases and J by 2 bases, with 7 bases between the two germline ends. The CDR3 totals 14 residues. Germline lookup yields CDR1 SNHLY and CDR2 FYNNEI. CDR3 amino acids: CASSWRAGANVLTF. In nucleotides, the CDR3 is TGTGCCAGCAGTTGGAGGGCTGGGGCCAACGTCCTGACTTTC.

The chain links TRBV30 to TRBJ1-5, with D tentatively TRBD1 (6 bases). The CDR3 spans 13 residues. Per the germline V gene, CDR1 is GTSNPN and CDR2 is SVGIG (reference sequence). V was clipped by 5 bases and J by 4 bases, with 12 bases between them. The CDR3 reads CAWQPTGNQPQHF. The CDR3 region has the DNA TGTGCCTGGCAACCGACAGGAAATCAGCCCCAGCATTTT.

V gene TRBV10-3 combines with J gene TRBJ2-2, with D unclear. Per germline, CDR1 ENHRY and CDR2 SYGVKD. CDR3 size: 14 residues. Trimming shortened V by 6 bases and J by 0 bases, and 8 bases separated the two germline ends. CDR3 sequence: CAISPTSNTGELFF. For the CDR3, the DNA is TGTGCCATCAGCCCGACTTCGAACACCGGGGAGCTGTTTTTT.

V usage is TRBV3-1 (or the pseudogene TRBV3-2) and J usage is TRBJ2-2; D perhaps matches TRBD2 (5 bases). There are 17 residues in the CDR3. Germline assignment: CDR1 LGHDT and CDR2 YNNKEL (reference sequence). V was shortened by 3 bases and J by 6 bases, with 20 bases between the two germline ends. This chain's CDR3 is CASSQRVSLDVPGELFF. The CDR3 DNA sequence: TGTGCCAGCAGCCAGCGGGTGTCTCTAGACGTCCCCGGGGAGCTGTTTTTT.

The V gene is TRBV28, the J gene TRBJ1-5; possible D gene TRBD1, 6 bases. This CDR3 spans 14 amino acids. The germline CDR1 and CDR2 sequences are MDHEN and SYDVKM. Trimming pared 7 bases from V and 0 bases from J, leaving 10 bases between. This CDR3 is CASIRDTSNQPQHF. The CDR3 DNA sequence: TGTGCCAGCATCCGGGACACTAGCAATCAGCCCCAGCATTTT.

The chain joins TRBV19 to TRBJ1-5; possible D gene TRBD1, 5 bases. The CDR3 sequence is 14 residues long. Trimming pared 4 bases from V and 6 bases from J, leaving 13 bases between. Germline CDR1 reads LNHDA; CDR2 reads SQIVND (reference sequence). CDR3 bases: TGTGCCAGTAGTACAGGGCCGTCGGGTCAGCCCCAGCATTTT. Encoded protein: CASSTGPSGQPQHF.

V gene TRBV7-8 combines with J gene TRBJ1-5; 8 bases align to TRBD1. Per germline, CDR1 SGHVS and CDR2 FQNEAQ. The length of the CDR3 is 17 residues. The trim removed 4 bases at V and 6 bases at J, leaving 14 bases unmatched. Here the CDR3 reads CASSSSYLTGAGQPQHF. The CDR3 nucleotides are TGTGCCAGCAGCTCCAGCTATCTGACAGGGGCAGGTCAGCCCCAGCATTTT.

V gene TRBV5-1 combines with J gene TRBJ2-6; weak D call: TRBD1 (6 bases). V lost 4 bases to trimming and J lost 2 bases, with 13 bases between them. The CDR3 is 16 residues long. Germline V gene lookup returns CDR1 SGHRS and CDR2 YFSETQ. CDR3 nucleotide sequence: TGCGCCAGCAGCCTACCGACAGGCACTGGGGCCAACGTCCTGACTTTC. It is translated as CASSLPTGTGANVLTF.

The CDR3 spells CASSRVGVSSYEQYF. DNA for the CDR3: TGTGCCAGCAGCCGGGTAGGGGTTAGCTCCTACGAGCAGTACTTC. V usage is TRBV5-4 and J usage is TRBJ2-7, with TRBD1 as a possible D gene (5 bases). The CDR3 has 15 amino acids. Per the germline V gene, CDR1 is SGHNT and CDR2 is YYREEE (reference sequence). V shed 4 bases and J shed 0 bases, with 14 bases lying between them.

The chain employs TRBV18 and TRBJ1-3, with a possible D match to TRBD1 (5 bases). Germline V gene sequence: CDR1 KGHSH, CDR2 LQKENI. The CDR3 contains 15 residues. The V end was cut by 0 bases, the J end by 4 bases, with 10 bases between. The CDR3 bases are TGTGCCAGCTCACCACCACGGGGGTACGGAAACACCATATATTTT. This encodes CASSPPRGYGNTIYF.